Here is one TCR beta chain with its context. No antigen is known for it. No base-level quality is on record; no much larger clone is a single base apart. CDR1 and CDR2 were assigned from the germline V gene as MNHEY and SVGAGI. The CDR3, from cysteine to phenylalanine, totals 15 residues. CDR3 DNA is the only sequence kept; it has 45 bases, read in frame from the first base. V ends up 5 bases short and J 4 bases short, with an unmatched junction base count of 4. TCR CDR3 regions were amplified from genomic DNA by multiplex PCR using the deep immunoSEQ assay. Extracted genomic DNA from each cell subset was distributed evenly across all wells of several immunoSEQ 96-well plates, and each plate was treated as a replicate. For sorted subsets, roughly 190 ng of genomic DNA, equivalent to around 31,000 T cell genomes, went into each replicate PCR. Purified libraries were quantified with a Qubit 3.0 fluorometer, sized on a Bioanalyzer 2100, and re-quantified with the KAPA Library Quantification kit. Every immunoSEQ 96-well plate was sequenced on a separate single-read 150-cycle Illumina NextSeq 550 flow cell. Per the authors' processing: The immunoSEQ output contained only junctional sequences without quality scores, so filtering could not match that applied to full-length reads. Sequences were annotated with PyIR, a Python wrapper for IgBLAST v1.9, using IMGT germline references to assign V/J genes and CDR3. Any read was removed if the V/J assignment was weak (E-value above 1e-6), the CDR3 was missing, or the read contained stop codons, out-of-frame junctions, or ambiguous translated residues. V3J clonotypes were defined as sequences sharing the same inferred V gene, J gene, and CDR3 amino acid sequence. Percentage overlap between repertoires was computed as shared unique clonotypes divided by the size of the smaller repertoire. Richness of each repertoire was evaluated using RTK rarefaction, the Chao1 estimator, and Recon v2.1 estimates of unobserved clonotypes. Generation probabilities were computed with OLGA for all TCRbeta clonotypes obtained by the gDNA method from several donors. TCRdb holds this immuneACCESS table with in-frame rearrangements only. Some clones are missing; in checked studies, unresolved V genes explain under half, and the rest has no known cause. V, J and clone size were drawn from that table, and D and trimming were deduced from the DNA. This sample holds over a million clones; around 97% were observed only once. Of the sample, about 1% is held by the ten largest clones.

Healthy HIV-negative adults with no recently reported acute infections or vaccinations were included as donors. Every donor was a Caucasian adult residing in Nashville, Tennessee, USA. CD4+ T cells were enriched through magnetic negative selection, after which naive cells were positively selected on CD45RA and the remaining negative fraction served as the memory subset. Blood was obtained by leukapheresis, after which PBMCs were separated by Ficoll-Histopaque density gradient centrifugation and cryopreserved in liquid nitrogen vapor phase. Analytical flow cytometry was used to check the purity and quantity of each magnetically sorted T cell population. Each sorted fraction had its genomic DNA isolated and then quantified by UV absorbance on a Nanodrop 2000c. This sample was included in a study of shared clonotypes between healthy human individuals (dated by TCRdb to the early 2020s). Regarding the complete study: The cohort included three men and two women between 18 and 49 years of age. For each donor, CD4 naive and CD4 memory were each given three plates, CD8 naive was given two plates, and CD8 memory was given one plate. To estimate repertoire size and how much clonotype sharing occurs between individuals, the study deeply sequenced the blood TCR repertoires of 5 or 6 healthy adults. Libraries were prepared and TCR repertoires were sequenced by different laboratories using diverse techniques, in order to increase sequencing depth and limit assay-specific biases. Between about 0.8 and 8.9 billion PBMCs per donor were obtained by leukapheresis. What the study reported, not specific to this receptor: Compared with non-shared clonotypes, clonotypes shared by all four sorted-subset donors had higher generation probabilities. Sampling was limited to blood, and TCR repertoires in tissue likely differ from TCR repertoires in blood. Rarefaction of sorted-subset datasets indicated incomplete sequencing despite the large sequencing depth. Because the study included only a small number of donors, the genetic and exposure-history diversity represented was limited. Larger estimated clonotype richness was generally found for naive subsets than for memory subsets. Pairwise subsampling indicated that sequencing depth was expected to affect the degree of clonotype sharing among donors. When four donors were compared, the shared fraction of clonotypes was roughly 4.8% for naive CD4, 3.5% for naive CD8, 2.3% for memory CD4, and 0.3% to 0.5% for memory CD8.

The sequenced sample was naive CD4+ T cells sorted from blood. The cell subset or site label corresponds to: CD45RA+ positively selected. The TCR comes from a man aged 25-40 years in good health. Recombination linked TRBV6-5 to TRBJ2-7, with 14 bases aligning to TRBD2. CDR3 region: CASSGLAGGYYEQYF. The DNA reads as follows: TGTGCCAGCAGTGGACTAGCGGGAGGTTATTACGAGCAGTACTTC.